A single sample is the source of the 32 T cell receptor beta chains below, sequenced in a study of beta chain bispecific antibodies for T cell cancers. Overall study results and limits: In these mixed samples, most targeted TRBV reads derived from the leukemia cell line.

Each CDR3 protein is one row after TCRdb ran MiXCR on the 5' RACE reads. The table lists about 20,000 distinct CDR3 sequences, under 3% of them singletons. Either OKT3 anti-CD3 antibody or CD3/CD28 beads expanded T cells from blood mononuclear cells over about three days. What these receptors recognize is not known. The specimen was healthy donor T cells cultured with leukemia cells. These receptors originate from a human donor in good health. Some clones in this sample may be carry-over from other donors' samples.

In its sample, this clonotype was seen many times. This chain links TRBV10-3 with TRBJ2-3; TRBD2 matches at 8 bases. From germline, CDR1 is ENHRY and CDR2 SYGVKD. The V segment lost 3 bases and the J segment 3 bases; nucleotides outside the gene matches: 5. This CDR3 has 15 amino acids. The CDR3 DNA reads TGTGCCATCAGTGATCCGGGGGGGCGTACAGATACGCAGTATTTT. Protein sequence: CAISDPGGRTDTQYF.

This clonotype was seen many times. The chain employs TRBV27 and TRBJ1-6; possible D gene TRBD1, 6 bases. V shed 1 base and J shed 5 bases, with 12 bases lying between them. The germline V gene encodes CDR1 MNHEY and CDR2 SMNVEV (reference sequence). This CDR3 is built from 16 residues. The CDR3 nucleotides read TGTGCCAGCAGTTTATTATGGGACAAAAATAATTCACCCCTCCACTTT. Translation: CASSLLWDKNNSPLHF.

Ten or more counts support this clonotype. The V gene is TRBV21-1, the J gene TRBJ1-2. TRBV21-1 is shown as a pseudogene. The CDR3 runs 14 residues. The CDR3 DNA sequence: TGTGCCAGCAGCAAATACAGTCCGGGGTATGGCTACACCTTC. It is translated as CASSKYSPGYGYTF.

In its sample, this clonotype ranks as medium-sized (0.01 to 0.1%). The rearrangement uses TRBV5-1 and TRBJ1-1; D gene unclear. Trimming left V 3 bases short and J 1 base short, with 13 bases between. Germline loops: CDR1 SGHRS, CDR2 YFSETQ. The CDR3 length is 15 residues. In DNA form, the CDR3 reads TGCGCCAGCAGCTGGGGTTCGTATGCGAACACTGAAGCTTTCTTT. Its translation is CASSWGSYANTEAFF.

The genes are TRBV11-2 and TRBJ2-7, with D perhaps matching TRBD2 (5 bases). The germline V gene encodes CDR1 SGHAT and CDR2 FQNNGV. V was clipped by 3 bases and J by 7 bases, with 13 bases between them. The CDR3 runs to 13 residues. The chain's CDR3 is CASSLVTTGEQYF. DNA for the CDR3: TGTGCCAGCAGCTTGGTGACTACGGGTGAGCAGTACTTC.

A note on this clonotype: A much larger clone sits a single nucleotide away, making a read error possible. The genes are TRBV6-5 and TRBJ2-1, with 7 bases matching TRBD1. This CDR3 is built from 13 residues. The junction had 6 bases not matched to a gene; V was cut back by 5 bases and J by 8 bases. Germline CDR1 MNHEY, CDR2 SVGAGI. The CDR3 reads CASSPNDRDEQFF. In nucleotides, the CDR3 is TGTGCCAGCAGTCCTAACGACAGGGATGAGCAGTTCTTC.

This clonotype was recorded many times. V is TRBV12-3 or TRBV12-4 and J is TRBJ2-7; maybe TRBD2 (5 bases). CDR3 length: 14 residues. The germline V and J ends were trimmed by 6 bases and 2 bases, with 14 bases remaining between them. The CDR3 region is CASSYPDSPYEQYF. The CDR3 nucleotides are TGTGCCAGCAGCTATCCGGACTCTCCCTACGAGCAGTACTTC.

This clonotype was counted at least ten times. The V and J genes are TRBV27 and TRBJ1-1; D gene ambiguous. Trimming took off 1 base at V and 5 bases at J, with 20 bases between the two ends. This CDR3 region has 17 residues. Germline CDR1 and CDR2: MNHEY and SMNVEV (reference sequence). The CDR3 DNA reads TGTGCCAGCAGTTTATTGATCCCCTACCACGGGGAAACTGAAGCTTTCTTT. It encodes CASSLLIPYHGETEAFF.

This rearrangement joins TRBV19 to TRBJ2-2, with TRBD1 matching 10 bases. Germline V gives CDR1 LNHDA, CDR2 SQIVND (reference sequence). The CDR3 length is 16 residues. The V gene end was trimmed by 4 bases and the J gene end by 2 bases; junction bases not matched to a gene: 4. CDR3 amino acids: CASSTGTGANTGELFF. As DNA, the CDR3 is TGTGCCAGTAGTACCGGGACAGGGGCCAACACCGGGGAGCTGTTTTTT.

This clonotype was seen a handful of times. This may be a read error, as it is one base from a much larger clone. The chain joins TRBV5-4 to TRBJ2-1; D not resolved. The CDR3 totals 12 residues. Trimming took 3 bases from V and 7 from J, leaving 8 bases between them. The germline V gene encodes CDR1 SGHNT and CDR2 YYREEE (reference sequence). Written as DNA, the CDR3 is TGTGCCAGCAGCTATTACGCGAATGAGCAGTTCTTC. Its protein is CASSYYANEQFF.

Ten or more counts support this clonotype. The V gene is TRBV3-1, the J gene TRBJ2-7; D is unresolved. Germline V gives CDR1 LGHDT, CDR2 YNNKEL (reference sequence). This CDR3 contains 14 residues. The germline V and J ends were trimmed by 0 bases and 0 bases, with 6 bases remaining between them. The CDR3: CASSQDSISYEQYF. Written as DNA, the CDR3 is TGTGCCAGCAGCCAAGATAGTATCTCCTACGAGCAGTACTTC.

This clonotype was seen at least ten times. The chain carries TRBV7-9 and TRBJ2-3, with TRBD1 as a possible D gene (6 bases). Germline CDR1 and CDR2: SEHNR and FQNEAQ (reference sequence). The CDR3 runs to 16 residues. Trimming removed 0 bases from V and 8 bases from J, with 18 bases in between. CDR3 region: CASSLAQEVFRGTQYF. The CDR3 coding sequence is TGTGCCAGCAGCTTAGCACAGGAGGTTTTCAGGGGTACGCAGTATTTT.

This clonotype has at least ten counts. The chain combines TRBV29-1 with TRBJ2-7; D uncertain. This CDR3 is 12 amino acids long. Per germline, CDR1 SQVTM and CDR2 ANQGSEA. V was cut by 6 bases and J by 0 bases, with 9 bases left in between. In DNA, the CDR3 is TGCAGCGTCCAGACGCCCTCCTACGAGCAGTACTTC. As protein: CSVQTPSYEQYF.

This clonotype was found many times. This chain connects TRBV7-9 to TRBJ1-1, with no clear D. Germline V gene lookup returns CDR1 SEHNR and CDR2 FQNEAQ (reference sequence). V was pared by 5 bases and J by 5 bases, with 9 bases between. This CDR3 is 12 amino acids long. CDR3 region: CASSNPMTEAFF. The CDR3 DNA reads as TGTGCCAGCAGCAATCCGATGACTGAAGCTTTCTTT.

This clonotype was counted many times. The gene calls are TRBV10-3 and TRBJ2-3; 10 positions agree with TRBD1. Germline assignment: CDR1 ENHRY and CDR2 SYGVKD. The CDR3 contains 16 residues. V was pared by 6 bases and J by 6 bases, with 12 bases of the junction left unmatched. As DNA, the CDR3 is TGTGCCATCAGCGGACAGGGGGTGGAATCCCCCGATACGCAGTATTTT. It translates to CAISGQGVESPDTQYF.

This clonotype was counted at least ten times. This chain uses TRBV29-1 with TRBJ1-1; no firm D call. V lost 3 bases and J 1 base, leaving 12 bases between the germline ends. This CDR3 is 14 amino acids long. CDR1 is SQVTM and CDR2 is ANQGSEA in the germline V gene. The CDR3 spells CSVDSDEQNTEAFF. The CDR3 DNA reads TGCAGCGTTGATTCTGACGAACAGAACACTGAAGCTTTCTTT. The full variable domain, rest sourced from reference TRBV29-1 and TRBJ1-1, is SAVISQKPSRDICQRGTSLTIQCQVDSQVTMMFWYRQQPGQSLTLIATANQGSEATYESGFVIDKFPISRPNLTFSTLTVSNMSPEDSSIYLCSVDSDEQNTEAFFGQGTRLTVV.

At least ten counts were recorded for this clonotype. Here the CDR3 reads CASRRDADTQYF. DNA for the CDR3: TGCGCCAGCAGGAGGGACGCAGATACGCAGTATTTT. The rearrangement links TRBV5-1 to TRBJ2-3; D is tentatively TRBD1 or TRBD2 (5 bases each). The V and J ends lost 5 bases and 4 bases respectively, with 8 bases between them. The CDR3 has 12 residues. Germline V lookup: CDR1 SGHRS, CDR2 YFSETQ. The full variable domain, completed using reference TRBV5-1 and TRBJ2-3, is KAGVTQTPRYLIKTRGQQVTLSCSPISGHRSVSWYQQTPGQGLQFLFEYFSETQRNKGNFPGRFSGRQFSNSRSEMNVSTLELGDSALYLCASRRDADTQYFGPGTRLTVL.

The table lists this clonotype with many counts. The chain combines TRBV10-3 with TRBJ2-3; 9 bases align to TRBD2. Looked up from germline, CDR1 is ENHRY and CDR2 is SYGVKD. The CDR3 totals 18 residues. J lost 2 bases, V lost 0 bases, and 9 bases had no gene match. CDR3 nucleotides: TGTGCCATCAGTGAGTCGCCCCGAGTAGCGGGGGCCACAGATACGCAGTATTTT. Protein: CAISESPRVAGATDTQYF.

In its sample, this clonotype was seen many times. The chain uses TRBV7-6 and TRBJ2-1; D gene ambiguous. The CDR3 is made up of 13 amino acids. V lost 0 bases and J lost 5, with 5 bases in between. Germline CDR1 reads SGHVS; CDR2 reads FNYEAQ. CDR3 sequence: CASSLAVNNEQFF. In DNA, the CDR3 is TGTGCCAGCAGCTTAGCCGTCAACAATGAGCAGTTCTTC.

In this sample, this clonotype turned up many times. The CDR3 protein is CASPLTEGTGGLEQYF. Written as DNA, the CDR3 is TGTGCCAGCCCCCTGACGGAGGGGACAGGGGGGCTCGAGCAGTACTTC. V gene TRBV12-3 or TRBV12-4 combines with J gene TRBJ2-7; 11 bases agree with TRBD1. The CDR3 is 16 amino acids. V shed 8 bases and J 6 bases; nucleotides not matched to a gene: 15.

This clonotype was observed at least ten times. The rearrangement links TRBV5-6 to TRBJ2-7; D possibly corresponds to TRBD1 (6 bases). Germline CDR1 SGHDT, CDR2 YYEEEE. The CDR3 length is 14 residues. V shed 4 bases and J shed 3 bases, with 14 bases lying between them. The CDR3 DNA is TGTGCCAGCAGCCCTACAGGGACATACTACGAGCAGTACTTC. It yields the protein CASSPTGTYYEQYF. The full variable domain, its missing parts supplied by reference TRBV5-6 and TRBJ2-7, is DAGVTQSPTHLIKTRGQQVTLRCSPKSGHDTVSWYQQALGQGPQFIFQYYEEEERQRGNFPDRFSGHQFPNYSSELNVNALLLGDSALYLCASSPTGTYYEQYFGPGTRLTVT.

This clonotype was recorded at least ten times. The chain carries TRBV6-5 and TRBJ2-1; 7 bases are a match to TRBD2. CDR3 length: 16 residues. The V and J ends lost 5 bases and 6 bases, in that order; junction bases with no gene match: 13. Germline V gene sequence: CDR1 MNHEY, CDR2 SVGAGI. The CDR3 loop is CASSIRGDLVSNEQFF. The CDR3 DNA is TGTGCCAGCAGTATTCGGGGGGACCTTGTCTCCAATGAGCAGTTCTTC.

This clonotype appeared many times. This sequence joins TRBV5-5 and TRBJ2-5; no reliable D call. The germline V and J ends were trimmed by 0 bases and 7 bases, with 13 bases remaining between them. From germline, CDR1 is SGHKS and CDR2 YYEKEE (reference sequence). This CDR3 contains 14 residues. The CDR3 DNA reads TGTGCCAGCAGCTTGGCGTGGGGTTTCGGGACCCAGTACTTC. It specifies CASSLAWGFGTQYF.

This clonotype was recorded at least ten times. This rearrangement joins TRBV9 to TRBJ1-4; D is uncertain. V gave up 0 bases and J gave up 3 bases, with 12 bases separating them. This CDR3 comprises 16 residues. Germline CDR1 reads SGDLS; CDR2 reads YYNGEE. The CDR3 is CASSVGKAEPNEKLFF. CDR3 nucleotide sequence: TGTGCCAGCAGCGTAGGGAAGGCGGAACCTAATGAAAAACTGTTTTTT.

J is TRBJ2-7 and V is TRBV27; no definite D call. CDR1 is MNHEY, CDR2 SMNVEV, per germline (reference sequence). V was clipped by 8 bases and J by 7 bases, with 15 bases between them. The CDR3 has 12 residues. DNA of the CDR3: TGTGCCAGCGGGGAACAACCTGGGGAGCAGTACTTC. It codes for CASGEQPGEQYF.

Ten or more counts support this clonotype. The chain uses TRBV3-1 and TRBJ1-2; no definite D call. Trimming pared 0 bases from V and 3 bases from J, leaving 11 bases between. The CDR3 covers 15 residues. Germline-derived CDR1 and CDR2 are LGHDT and YNNKEL (reference sequence). The CDR3, as DNA: TGTGCCAGCAGCCAAGATCATAAAGGTTACTATGGCTACACCTTC. This translates into CASSQDHKGYYGYTF.

In its sample, this clonotype was seen many times. This chain links TRBV28 with TRBJ1-5; D is possibly TRBD1 (5 bases). The CDR3 consists of 14 residues. Germline CDR1 and CDR2: MDHEN and SYDVKM. Trimming took off 2 bases at V and 2 bases at J, with 7 bases between the two ends. CDR3 region: CASSLVRGNQPQHF. CDR3 DNA sequence: TGTGCCAGCAGTTTAGTCAGGGGCAATCAGCCCCAGCATTTT. The full variable domain, completed using reference TRBV28 and TRBJ1-5, is DVKVTQSSRYLVKRTGEKVFLECVQDMDHENMFWYRQDPGLGLRLIYFSYDVKMKEKGDIPEGYSVSREKKERFSLILESASTNQTSMYLCASSLVRGNQPQHFGDGTRLSIL.

This clonotype was seen repeatedly, ten times or more. The CDR3 loop reads CASSSLSGGASEQYF. The CDR3 bases are TGCGCCAGCAGCTCCTTGAGCGGGGGGGCCAGCGAGCAGTACTTC. This chain joins TRBV5-1 and TRBJ2-7, with TRBD2 matching over 10 bases. CDR1 is SGHRS, CDR2 YFSETQ, per germline. V shed 3 bases, J shed 6 bases, and the junction held 9 bases outside the gene matches. The CDR3 loop spans 15 amino acids.

This clonotype was observed many times. The chain uses TRBV7-6 and TRBJ2-3, with a tentative D call TRBD1 (6 bases). V shed 2 bases and J shed 2 bases, with 14 bases lying between them. The V gene's germline CDR1 is SGHVS and CDR2 FNYEAQ. The CDR3 is 16 residues long. The CDR3 DNA follows: TGTGCCAGCAGCTTAAGAGGGGGACCTACCACAGATACGCAGTATTTT. Amino acid sequence: CASSLRGGPTTDTQYF. Combining the CDR3 with reference TRBV7-6 and TRBJ2-3 gives the whole variable domain GAGVSQSPRYKVTKRGQDVALRCDPISGHVSLYWYRQALGQGPEFLTYFNYEAQQDKSGLPNDRFSAERPEGSISTLTIQRTEQRDSAMYRCASSLRGGPTTDTQYFGPGTRLTVL.

This clonotype was counted at least ten times. This chain joins TRBV7-2 and TRBJ1-5; 7 nucleotides align to TRBD1. The CDR3 covers 15 residues. Germline CDR1 is SGHTA and CDR2 is FQGNSA. V shed 5 bases and J 2 bases; nucleotides not matched to a gene: 6. CDR3 region: CASSPWTGGNQPQHF. The CDR3 nucleotides are TGTGCCAGCAGCCCATGGACAGGTGGCAATCAGCCCCAGCATTTT. The whole variable domain, filled in from reference TRBV7-2 and TRBJ1-5, reads GAGVSQSPSNKVTEKGKDVELRCDPISGHTALYWYRQSLGQGLEFLIYFQGNSAPDKSGLPSDRFSAERTGGSVSTLTIQRTQQEDSAVYLCASSPWTGGNQPQHFGDGTRLSIL.

In this sample, this clonotype turned up many times. This sequence joins TRBV6-1 and TRBJ2-1; possible D gene TRBD1, 6 bases. The CDR3 consists of 14 residues. Trimming cost V 11 bases and J 0 bases, with 14 bases left between them. Germline V gene lookup returns CDR1 MNHNS and CDR2 SASEGT. CDR3 nucleotide sequence: TGTGCCGGCAAAGAACAGGGCTCCTACAATGAGCAGTTCTTC. This translates into CAGKEQGSYNEQFF.

J is TRBJ1-2 and V is TRBV6-1; 9 nucleotides agree with TRBD1. The CDR3 is 13 residues long. Germline V gene lookup returns CDR1 MNHNS and CDR2 SASEGT. Losses at the gene ends were 3 bases for V and 8 bases for J; bases not matched to a gene: 4. The CDR3 is CASSERTGVGYTF. The CDR3 DNA reads as TGTGCCAGCAGTGAGAGGACAGGGGTCGGCTACACCTTC.